Detailed here is one T cell receptor (beta chain). The antigen remains undetermined. This record belongs to a study of beta chain features in type 1 diabetes. Study overall: Over all samples combined, fewer than 140,000,000 sorted cells were examined.

The V gene's germline CDR1 is GTSNPN and CDR2 SVGIG (reference sequence). The V end was cut by 2 bases, the J end by 8 bases, with 15 bases between. The CDR3 spans 13 residues. General study findings and limits: Patients and controls would be equally affected if PCR favored shorter templates.

Investigators reverse transcribed all isolated RNA, so they sequenced expressed TCRB transcripts. Profiled with immunoSEQ multiplex PCR; TCRdb holds only in-frame clones, not every one. This repertoire shows hundreds of thousands of clones, approximately 11% found once; its top ten account for 0.015% to 0.02%. The TCR sequence derives from a young woman in good health. The specimen was naive CD4+ T cells from blood. The rearrangement links TRBV30 to TRBJ1-2, with D possibly TRBD1 on 5 matching bases. Here the CDR3 DNA reads TGTGCCTGGAGTCTCGTACAGGTGATAGGCTACACCTTC. It codes for CAWSLVQVIGYTF.